A single sample gave rise to the 8 T cell receptor beta chains below, sequenced in a study of T-cell memory formation after mild COVID-19. From the 5' RACE reads, TCRdb called clonotypes with MiXCR, one entry per CDR3 protein. The data contain roughly 220,000 distinct CDR3 sequences, 9% to 10% of them singletons. The sequencing input was PBMCs or a T cell subset sorted from them (not recorded which). These receptor sequences come from a man between 18 and 35 years old who had mild COVID-19 (a few samples of this study predate the infection). Cell type and time point are not known.

This clonotype was detected only a few times. The gene calls are TRBV6-1 and TRBJ2-7, with 7 bases that match TRBD1. Trimming removed 1 base from V and 5 bases from J; junction bases left unmatched: 5. This CDR3 has 14 amino acids. CDR1 MNHNS and CDR2 SASEGT come from the germline V gene. CDR3 region: CASSEGTGPDEQYF. The CDR3 nucleotides read TGTGCCAGCAGTGAAGGGACAGGTCCCGACGAGCAGTACTTC.

V and J are TRBV12-3 or TRBV12-4 and TRBJ2-7; TRBD1 matches at 7 bases. The CDR3 runs 14 residues. Trimming at V came to 6 bases and at J to 3 bases, leaving 8 bases not matched to a gene. The CDR3 protein is CASRPGQQLYEQYF. The DNA for the CDR3 is TGTGCCAGCAGACCGGGACAGCAACTCTACGAGCAGTACTTC.

The chain is built from TRBV6-2 or TRBV6-3 and TRBJ2-1, with 8 nucleotides matching TRBD1. The V gene's germline CDR1 is MNHEY and CDR2 SVGEGT. Trimming took 6 bases from V and 8 from J; bases not matched to a gene: 9. The CDR3 has 14 amino acids. The CDR3 nucleotides are TGTGCCAGCAGCCGAAGGGACAGGCAGGATGAGCAGTTCTTC. It translates to CASSRRDRQDEQFF.

The J gene is TRBJ1-1, the V gene TRBV5-1; D might be TRBD1 (6 bases). CDR3 length: 12 amino acids. V was clipped by 0 bases and J by 8 bases, with 8 bases between them. CDR1 is SGHRS and CDR2 is YFSETQ in the germline V gene. CDR3 sequence reads: CASSLGGQEAFF. In DNA form, the CDR3 reads TGCGCCAGCAGCTTGGGGGGGCAGGAAGCTTTCTTT.

This clonotype was picked up a small number of times. The chain carries TRBV9 and TRBJ2-3; D is unclear. Deletions cut 0 bases from V and 4 bases from J, with 9 bases between. Germline V gives CDR1 SGDLS, CDR2 YYNGEE. The CDR3 is made up of 14 amino acids. DNA of the CDR3: TGTGCCAGCAGCGTAGTCGAGTTGGCAGATACGCAGTATTTT. Residues: CASSVVELADTQYF.

The chain links TRBV3-1 to TRBJ1-1; no clear D. CDR1 and CDR2 (germline): LGHDT, YNNKEL (reference sequence). CDR3 length: 14 residues. Trimming pared 1 base from V and 5 bases from J, leaving 11 bases between. This chain's CDR3 is CASSQARAKTEAFF. DNA for the CDR3: TGTGCCAGCAGCCAAGCCCGGGCCAAAACTGAAGCTTTCTTT.

The sample holds many counts of this clonotype. This chain connects TRBV5-1 to TRBJ2-3, with D maybe TRBD1 (6 bases). This CDR3 is built from 15 residues. Germline V CDR1 and CDR2: SGHRS, YFSETQ. The V and J ends lost 2 bases and 4 bases respectively, with 14 bases between them. CDR3 amino acids: CASSLQGAGADTQYF. CDR3 nucleotide sequence: TGCGCCAGCAGCTTACAGGGAGCCGGGGCAGATACGCAGTATTTT. The variable domain in full, with the rest retrieved from reference TRBV5-1 and TRBJ2-3, is KAGVTQTPRYLIKTRGQQVTLSCSPISGHRSVSWYQQTPGQGLQFLFEYFSETQRNKGNFPGRFSGRQFSNSRSEMNVSTLELGDSALYLCASSLQGAGADTQYFGPGTRLTVL.

This clonotype showed up many times. The chain is built from TRBV18 and TRBJ1-5, with unresolved D. The CDR3 extends over 14 amino acids. Germline-derived CDR1 and CDR2 are KGHSH and LQKENI. Trimming stripped 5 bases from V and 3 bases from J, with 11 bases between. The CDR3 sequence is CASSAGSFNQPQHF. The CDR3 nucleotides are TGTGCCAGCTCAGCCGGGTCCTTCAATCAGCCCCAGCATTTT.